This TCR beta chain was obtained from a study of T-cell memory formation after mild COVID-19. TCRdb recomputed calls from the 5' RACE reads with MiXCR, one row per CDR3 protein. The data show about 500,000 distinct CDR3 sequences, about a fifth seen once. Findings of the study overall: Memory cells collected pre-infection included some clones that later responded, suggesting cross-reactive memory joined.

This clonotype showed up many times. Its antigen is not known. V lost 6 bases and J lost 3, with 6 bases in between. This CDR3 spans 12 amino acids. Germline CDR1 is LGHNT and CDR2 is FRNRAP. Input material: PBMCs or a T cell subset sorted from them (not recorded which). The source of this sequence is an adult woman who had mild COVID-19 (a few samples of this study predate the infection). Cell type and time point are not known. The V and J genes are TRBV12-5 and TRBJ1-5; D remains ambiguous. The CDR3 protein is CASGGFNQPQHF. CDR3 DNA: TGTGCTAGTGGCGGATTCAATCAGCCCCAGCATTTT.